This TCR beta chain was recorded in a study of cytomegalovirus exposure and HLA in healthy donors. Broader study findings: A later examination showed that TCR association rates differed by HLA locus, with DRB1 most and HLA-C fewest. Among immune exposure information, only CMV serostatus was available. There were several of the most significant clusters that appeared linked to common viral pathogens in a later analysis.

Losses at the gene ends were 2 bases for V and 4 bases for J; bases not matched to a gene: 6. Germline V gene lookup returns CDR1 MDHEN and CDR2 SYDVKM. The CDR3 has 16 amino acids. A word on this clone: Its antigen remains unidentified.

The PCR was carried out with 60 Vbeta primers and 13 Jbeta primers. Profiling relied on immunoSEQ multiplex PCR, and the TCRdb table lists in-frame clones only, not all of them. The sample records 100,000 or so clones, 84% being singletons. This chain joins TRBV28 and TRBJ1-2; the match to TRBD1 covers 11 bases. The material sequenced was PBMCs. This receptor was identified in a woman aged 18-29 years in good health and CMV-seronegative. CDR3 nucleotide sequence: TGTGCCAGCAGTTTACCCCGGACAGGGGGCGCCTATGGCTACACCTTC. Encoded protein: CASSLPRTGGAYGYTF.